What follows are 9 T cell receptor beta chains derived from one specimen sequenced in a study of radiation and T cells in renal cell carcinoma. The data were produced by immunoSEQ multiplex PCR, yet TCRdb's version contains in-frame clones alone and is incomplete. The sample contains about 59,000 clones, approximately 84% of which appear only once. Regarding time point: baseline pretreatment blood. Treatment denoted: 15 Gy SBRT to primary tumor, nephrectomy 4 weeks later. Source: blood, taken from a patient whose treatment included radiotherapy and nephrectomy. These receptors all come from a man in his sixties with renal cell carcinoma.

V usage is TRBV2 and J usage is TRBJ2-1, with D maybe TRBD2 (5 bases). This CDR3 region has 13 residues. The ends were cut back, 6 bases at V and 12 bases at J, with 18 bases in the middle. CDR1 and CDR2 from the germline V gene are SNHLY and FYNNEI. CDR3 bases: TGTGCCAGCAGGATGGAGGCCTTCGGGTCGCAGTTCTTC. Amino acid sequence: CASRMEAFGSQFF.

The genes are TRBV4-3 and TRBJ1-2, with a weak D call TRBD1 (5 bases). Between the trimmed V and J ends, which lost 0 bases and 3 bases, there was a span of 14 bases. In germline, CDR1 is LGHNA, CDR2 YSLEER. The CDR3 has 16 amino acids. The CDR3 DNA follows: TGCGCCAGCAGCCAAGAAGGGGCACCCATTGACTATGGCTACACCTTC. Protein product: CASSQEGAPIDYGYTF.

This chain uses TRBV11-3 with TRBJ2-3; TRBD1 or TRBD2 may be the D gene (6 bases each). V was clipped by 6 bases and J by 3 bases, with 13 bases between them. From germline, CDR1 is SGHNT and CDR2 YENEEA. The CDR3 contains 14 residues. In DNA, the CDR3 is TGTGCCAGCAGGGAGGGGCAGGGGACAGATACGCAGTATTTT. Translation: CASREGQGTDTQYF.

This chain connects TRBV11-3 to TRBJ2-5; D could derive from TRBD1 or TRBD2 (5 bases each). This CDR3 contains 15 residues. The ends were cut back, 4 bases at V and 2 bases at J, with 14 bases in the middle. CDR1 is SGHNT and CDR2 is YENEEA in the germline V gene. CDR3 region: CASSYQWDPQETQYF. In DNA form, the CDR3 reads TGTGCCAGCAGCTACCAGTGGGACCCACAAGAGACCCAGTACTTC.

The chain carries TRBV18 and TRBJ1-1, with TRBD1 as a possible D gene (5 bases). V lost 3 bases to trimming and J lost 6 bases, with 11 bases between them. The CDR3 has 13 amino acids. Germline loops: CDR1 KGHSH, CDR2 LQKENI. The chain's CDR3 is CASSPSQGPEAFF. CDR3 nucleotide sequence: TGTGCCAGCTCACCGAGTCAGGGCCCTGAAGCTTTCTTT.

This chain uses TRBV6-6 with TRBJ1-2; tentative D call: TRBD1 (6 bases). Germline lookup yields CDR1 MNHNY and CDR2 SVGAGI (reference sequence). Trimming pared 10 bases from V and 3 bases from J, leaving 12 bases between. This CDR3 is built from 12 residues. This CDR3 is CATTGRDYGYTF. The CDR3 DNA sequence: TGTGCCACGACAGGTCGGGACTATGGCTACACCTTC.

The CDR3 protein is CASSEFGGTDTQYF. The DNA for the CDR3 is TGTGCCAGCAGTGAATTTGGGGGCACAGATACGCAGTATTTT. This chain connects TRBV2 to TRBJ2-3; no firm D call. Trimming left V 2 bases short and J 1 base short, with 7 bases between. There are 14 residues in the CDR3. The V gene's germline CDR1 is SNHLY and CDR2 FYNNEI.

This chain links TRBV4-3 with TRBJ1-3, with D possibly being TRBD1 (5 bases). Germline CDR1 is LGHNA and CDR2 is YSLEER. With 6 bases removed from V and 3 bases from J, the gap between germline ends came to 15 bases. The CDR3 has 15 amino acids. The CDR3 DNA is TGCGCCAGCAGTGGGACCTCTCTGAGTGGAAACACCATATATTTT. This sequence encodes CASSGTSLSGNTIYF.

V is TRBV29-1 and J is TRBJ2-1, with D tentatively TRBD2 (5 bases). With 3 bases removed from V and 4 bases from J, the gap between germline ends came to 10 bases. Germline V gene lookup returns CDR1 SQVTM and CDR2 ANQGSEA. The CDR3 totals 13 residues. CDR3 protein: CSVDQRTYNEQFF. CDR3 in DNA: TGCAGCGTTGACCAGCGGACGTACAATGAGCAGTTCTTC.